The rows below give T cell receptor beta chains drawn from one sample of a study of blood T cell repertoires in COVID-19. Generated by immunoSEQ multiplex PCR, the TCRdb table keeps only in-frame clones and is missing some. Here the sample spans more than 110,000 clones, roughly four fifths being singletons. The specimen was peripheral blood. The receptor set was obtained from a woman older than 75 with active or convalescent COVID-19. CDR3s include the opening cysteine and the closing phenylalanine or tryptophan. The order of the fields is CDR3 protein, CDR3 length, V gene, clone size, J gene. Expanded clones are given a class, and other clones once, few, many or no size at all.

cdr3_aa: CASSTAGVVDEQFF
cdr3_length: 14
v_call: TRBV7-2
clone_size: -
j_call: TRBJ2-1

cdr3_aa: CASGQNSNQPQHF
cdr3_length: 13
v_call: TRBV4-1
clone_size: few
j_call: TRBJ1-5

cdr3_aa: CASRTGELGTEAFF
cdr3_length: 14
v_call: TRBV10-2
clone_size: -
j_call: TRBJ1-1

cdr3_aa: CASSLRQGGDTEAFF
cdr3_length: 15
v_call: TRBV4-2
clone_size: -
j_call: TRBJ1-1

cdr3_aa: CAWRGTGAYGYTF
cdr3_length: 13
v_call: TRBV30
clone_size: once
j_call: TRBJ1-2

cdr3_aa: CASSVSGPSIVGKLFF
cdr3_length: 16
v_call: TRBV2
clone_size: once
j_call: TRBJ1-4

cdr3_aa: CASSSYRYSNQPQHF
cdr3_length: 15
v_call: TRBV5-6
clone_size: -
j_call: TRBJ1-5

cdr3_aa: CASSQDGAARTQYF
cdr3_length: 14
v_call: TRBV14
clone_size: -
j_call: TRBJ2-5

cdr3_aa: CASSSGTVNTGELFF
cdr3_length: 15
v_call: TRBV5-1
clone_size: once
j_call: TRBJ2-2

cdr3_aa: CASSVEGGTSSYNEQFF
cdr3_length: 17
v_call: TRBV9
clone_size: once
j_call: TRBJ2-1

cdr3_aa: CASSADRSSYGYTF
cdr3_length: 14
v_call: TRBV25-1
clone_size: few
j_call: TRBJ1-2

cdr3_aa: CASRADRGPDTQYF
cdr3_length: 14
v_call: TRBV2
clone_size: once
j_call: TRBJ2-3

cdr3_aa: CASSSGGSREKLFF
cdr3_length: 14
v_call: TRBV28
clone_size: -
j_call: TRBJ1-4

cdr3_aa: CASSFPGTTNEKLFF
cdr3_length: 15
v_call: TRBV5-5
clone_size: few
j_call: TRBJ1-4

cdr3_aa: CASSVEVRPVYEQYF
cdr3_length: 15
v_call: TRBV9
clone_size: -
j_call: TRBJ2-7

cdr3_aa: CASSSRQGRPTEAFF
cdr3_length: 15
v_call: TRBV19
clone_size: few
j_call: TRBJ1-1

cdr3_aa: CASSIGGHGYTF
cdr3_length: 12
v_call: TRBV12-3/TRBV12-4
clone_size: few
j_call: TRBJ1-2

cdr3_aa: CASSYSIPGIYGYTF
cdr3_length: 15
v_call: TRBV6-6
clone_size: once
j_call: TRBJ1-2

cdr3_aa: CASSLAGQGDSPLHF
cdr3_length: 15
v_call: TRBV5-1
clone_size: -
j_call: TRBJ1-6

cdr3_aa: CASGTASRGTEAFF
cdr3_length: 14
v_call: TRBV2
clone_size: -
j_call: TRBJ1-1

cdr3_aa: CASSGDSWYNEQFF
cdr3_length: 14
v_call: TRBV19
clone_size: -
j_call: TRBJ2-1

cdr3_aa: CASSSTGNYGYTF
cdr3_length: 13
v_call: TRBV28
clone_size: -
j_call: TRBJ1-2

cdr3_aa: CASTNRGRTDTQYF
cdr3_length: 14
v_call: TRBV19
clone_size: -
j_call: TRBJ2-3

cdr3_aa: CASSPSRQGGGYTF
cdr3_length: 14
v_call: TRBV7-2
clone_size: few
j_call: TRBJ1-2

cdr3_aa: CATSRASGAGELFF
cdr3_length: 14
v_call: TRBV15
clone_size: -
j_call: TRBJ2-2

cdr3_aa: CASSLRQGWDSPLHF
cdr3_length: 15
v_call: TRBV9
clone_size: -
j_call: TRBJ1-6

cdr3_aa: CASSKMAGRDTQYF
cdr3_length: 14
v_call: TRBV28
clone_size: -
j_call: TRBJ2-3

cdr3_aa: CASFEGMSYEQYF
cdr3_length: 13
v_call: TRBV10-2
clone_size: few
j_call: TRBJ2-7

cdr3_aa: CASSLVVGRTGELFF
cdr3_length: 15
v_call: TRBV5-1
clone_size: once
j_call: TRBJ2-2

cdr3_aa: CSVDSTPRAGSNYGYTF
cdr3_length: 17
v_call: TRBV29-1
clone_size: -
j_call: TRBJ1-2

cdr3_aa: CASSLVAGSHQETQYF
cdr3_length: 16
v_call: TRBV11-2
clone_size: -
j_call: TRBJ2-5

cdr3_aa: CAWSPGLIEKLFF
cdr3_length: 13
v_call: TRBV30
clone_size: -
j_call: TRBJ1-4

cdr3_aa: CASSFIGTGTGEQYF
cdr3_length: 15
v_call: TRBV28
clone_size: -
j_call: TRBJ2-7

cdr3_aa: CSASSLQGANEQFF
cdr3_length: 14
v_call: TRBV20-1
clone_size: -
j_call: TRBJ2-1

cdr3_aa: CASSLAGMQGDGYTF
cdr3_length: 15
v_call: TRBV5-4
clone_size: -
j_call: TRBJ1-2

cdr3_aa: CASSPVGQGNSPLHF
cdr3_length: 15
v_call: TRBV18
clone_size: once
j_call: TRBJ1-6

cdr3_aa: CSASPTTRGGGNTIYF
cdr3_length: 16
v_call: TRBV20-1
clone_size: -
j_call: TRBJ1-3

cdr3_aa: CASSDRSRNSPLHF
cdr3_length: 14
v_call: TRBV11-2
clone_size: few
j_call: TRBJ1-6

cdr3_aa: CSVAGGETQYF
cdr3_length: 11
v_call: TRBV20-1
clone_size: -
j_call: TRBJ2-5

cdr3_aa: CASSPLDTFSGNTIYF
cdr3_length: 16
v_call: TRBV18
clone_size: -
j_call: TRBJ1-3

cdr3_aa: CASSDGTASTDTQYF
cdr3_length: 15
v_call: TRBV5-1
clone_size: -
j_call: TRBJ2-3

cdr3_aa: CASSMKSSNQPQHF
cdr3_length: 14
v_call: TRBV27
clone_size: -
j_call: TRBJ1-5

cdr3_aa: CASSTGVTEAFF
cdr3_length: 12
v_call: TRBV12-3/TRBV12-4
clone_size: -
j_call: TRBJ1-1

cdr3_aa: CASSRVGRTGGFRNTGELFF
cdr3_length: 20
v_call: TRBV3-1/TRBV3-2
clone_size: -
j_call: TRBJ2-2

cdr3_aa: CASSRQGMNTEAFF
cdr3_length: 14
v_call: TRBV5-1
clone_size: many
j_call: TRBJ1-1

cdr3_aa: CASKERGANNEQFF
cdr3_length: 14
v_call: TRBV2
clone_size: -
j_call: TRBJ2-1

cdr3_aa: CASRDRGINYGYTF
cdr3_length: 14
v_call: TRBV6-5
clone_size: few
j_call: TRBJ1-2

cdr3_aa: CASSSGQGAWGYTF
cdr3_length: 14
v_call: TRBV6-5
clone_size: -
j_call: TRBJ1-2

cdr3_aa: CASSLVNDRLYGYTF
cdr3_length: 15
v_call: TRBV7-6
clone_size: -
j_call: TRBJ1-2

cdr3_aa: CASSLIKGLNTEAFF
cdr3_length: 15
v_call: TRBV5-4
clone_size: -
j_call: TRBJ1-1

cdr3_aa: CASSPREGASDYGYTF
cdr3_length: 16
v_call: TRBV23-1
clone_size: -
j_call: TRBJ1-2

cdr3_aa: CASSVTGGTEAFF
cdr3_length: 13
v_call: TRBV9
clone_size: -
j_call: TRBJ1-1

cdr3_aa: CASSQGSMNTEAFF
cdr3_length: 14
v_call: TRBV19
clone_size: -
j_call: TRBJ1-1

cdr3_aa: CASSPSRAQVNTEAFF
cdr3_length: 16
v_call: TRBV4-1
clone_size: -
j_call: TRBJ1-1